The rows below give T cell receptor beta chains drawn from one sample of a study of T-cell memory formation after mild COVID-19. TCRdb processed the 5' RACE reads anew with MiXCR; each CDR3 protein has one entry. This table holds fewer than 700,000 distinct CDR3 sequences, roughly 20% found once. Sequenced input: PBMCs or a T cell subset sorted from them (not recorded which). These receptor sequences come from an adult woman who had mild COVID-19 (a few samples of this study predate the infection). Cell type and time point are not known. Each CDR3 is given with its conserved first and last residue. D genes are given only for firm matches. Clone sizes are given selectively: once, few, many, or a class where the clone is expanded.

>few|TRBJ1-6|14|TRBD1|TRBV7-2
CASSERQGRAPLHF
TGTGCCAGCAGCGAGAGACAGGGAAGGGCCCCCCTCCACTTT
>NA|TRBJ2-7|15|NA|TRBV20-1
CSARDRYGRRYEQYF
TGCAGTGCTAGAGATAGGTATGGCAGGCGCTACGAGCAGTACTTC
>NA|TRBJ1-2|12|NA|TRBV5-6
CASSLGGTGYTF
TGTGCCAGCAGCTTGGGAGGGACTGGCTACACCTTC
>NA|TRBJ1-1|12|NA|TRBV29-1
CSVAPGVTEAFF
TGCAGCGTTGCCCCGGGGGTCACTGAAGCTTTCTTT
>few|TRBJ2-7|14|TRBD2|TRBV11-1
CASSLLSGKYEQYF
TGTGCCAGCAGCCTGCTGAGCGGGAAGTACGAGCAGTACTTC
>NA|TRBJ2-2|15|NA|TRBV15
CATSRDGLNTGELFF
TGTGCCACCAGCAGAGACGGATTGAACACCGGGGAGCTGTTTTTT
>few|TRBJ1-2|14|NA|TRBV7-9
CASSLGQLTHGYTF
TGTGCCAGCAGCTTAGGGCAGCTTACACATGGCTACACCTTC
>few|TRBJ2-2|16|NA|TRBV24-1
CATSDPDGDYTGELFF
TGTGCCACCAGTGATCCAGACGGAGACTACACCGGGGAGCTGTTTTTT
>many|TRBJ2-1|16|TRBD2|TRBV12-3/TRBV12-4
CASSPLGLAGGGEQFF
TGTGCCAGCAGCCCCCTGGGACTAGCGGGGGGGGGTGAGCAGTTCTTC
>NA|TRBJ2-2|19|TRBD2|TRBV3-1
CASSPESGLAGYNTGELFF
TGTGCCAGCAGCCCCGAATCGGGACTAGCGGGTTATAACACCGGGGAGCTGTTTTTT
>NA|TRBJ1-1|14|NA|TRBV6-2/TRBV6-3
CASSQSEGNTEAFF
TGTGCCAGCAGCCAATCCGAGGGGAACACTGAAGCTTTCTTT
>NA|TRBJ1-2|13|NA|TRBV5-6
CASSLVENYGYTF
TGTGCCAGCAGCTTGGTGGAAAACTATGGCTACACCTTC
>NA|TRBJ2-7|11|TRBD2|TRBV29-1
CSGRSGDEQYF
TGCAGCGGTCGGAGCGGGGACGAGCAGTACTTC
>NA|TRBJ2-3|15|NA|TRBV5-1
CASSLLQGITDTQYF
TGCGCCAGCAGCTTGTTGCAGGGAATCACAGATACGCAGTATTTT
>few|TRBJ1-5|18|NA|TRBV5-8
CASSLVGDTLYSNQPQHF
TGTGCCAGCAGCTTGGTGGGGGACACACTTTATAGCAATCAGCCCCAGCATTTT
>NA|TRBJ2-1|15|NA|TRBV9
CASSPRGNSYNEQFF
TGTGCCAGCAGCCCCCGGGGAAACTCCTACAATGAGCAGTTCTTC
>few|TRBJ1-3|13|NA|TRBV12-3/TRBV12-4
CASSSYSGNTIYF
TGTGCCAGCAGTTCCTACTCTGGAAACACCATATATTTT
>few|TRBJ2-2|16|NA|TRBV5-1
CASSLRGPTNTGELFF
TGCGCCAGCAGCTTGCGGGGGCCAACGAACACCGGGGAGCTGTTTTTT
>NA|TRBJ1-1|16|TRBD1|TRBV12-3/TRBV12-4
CASSWGRGKRETEAFF
TGTGCCAGCAGCTGGGGCAGGGGGAAAAGGGAGACTGAAGCTTTCTTT
>few|TRBJ1-4|16|NA|TRBV12-3/TRBV12-4
CASSFPDSSTNEKLFF
TGTGCCAGCAGTTTCCCGGACAGCTCAACTAATGAAAAACTGTTTTTT
>few|TRBJ2-7|14|TRBD1|TRBV13
CASSSSTGAYEQYF
TGTGCCAGCAGCTCCTCAACAGGGGCCTACGAGCAGTACTTC
>once|TRBJ1-2|13|NA|TRBV12-3/TRBV12-4
CASSFRQLYGYTF
TGTGCCAGCAGTTTCCGACAGCTCTATGGCTACACCTTC
>many|TRBJ2-3|12|NA|TRBV11-2
CASSPGLDTQYF
TGTGCCAGCAGCCCCGGGCTAGATACGCAGTATTTT